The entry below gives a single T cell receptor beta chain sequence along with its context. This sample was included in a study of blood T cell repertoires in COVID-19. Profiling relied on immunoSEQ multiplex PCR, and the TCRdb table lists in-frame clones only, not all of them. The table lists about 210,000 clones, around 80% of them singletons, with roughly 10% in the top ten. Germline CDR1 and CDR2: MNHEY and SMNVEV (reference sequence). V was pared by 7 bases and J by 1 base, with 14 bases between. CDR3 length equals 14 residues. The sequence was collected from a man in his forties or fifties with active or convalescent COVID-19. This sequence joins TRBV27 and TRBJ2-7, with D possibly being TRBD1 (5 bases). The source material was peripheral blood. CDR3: CASKSRGNSYEQYF. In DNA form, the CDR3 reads TGTGCCAGCAAAAGTAGGGGTAATTCCTACGAGCAGTACTTC.